This T cell receptor beta chain derives from a study of blood T cell repertoires in COVID-19. Cohort 3 donors were reported recovered after two negative PCRs, clearance, or symptom resolution. Clones were read by immunoSEQ multiplex PCR, and TCRdb kept only the in-frame ones, dropping some. The sample yields around 280,000 clones, around 90% seen once. The sequence derives from a woman aged 40 to 50 who had recovered from COVID-19. The specimen sequenced was PBMCs or T cells enriched from blood (not recorded which).

The CDR3 sequence is CAISVEGAPHQETQYF. DNA of the CDR3: TGTGCCATCAGTGTTGAGGGGGCACCCCACCAAGAGACCCAGTACTTC. The chain combines TRBV10-3 with TRBJ2-5, with TRBD1 identical over 7 bases. Germline V gene sequence: CDR1 ENHRY, CDR2 SYGVKD. V lost 4 bases to trimming and J lost 0 bases; unmatched junction nucleotides: 8. This CDR3 has 16 amino acids.